This T cell receptor beta chain is drawn from a study of cytotoxic CD8 clonotypes in ibrutinib-treated CLL. On the study more broadly: After median roughly 68 months, approximately 14 stayed in remission, approximately twelve progressed; responses roughly 25 partial, 2 complete.

Produced via immunoSEQ multiplex PCR; TCRdb's table is partial and in-frame only. Here the sample spans 130,000 or so clones, about 72% being singletons. Sequencing used PBMCs, obtained after 12 months of ibrutinib treatment. The TCR sequence derives from a human donor with chronic lymphocytic leukemia.

The CDR3 protein is CASRPRGGTDTQYF. The CDR3 coding sequence is TGTGCCAGCAGACCCCGGGGGGGCACAGATACGCAGTATTTT. The V gene is TRBV28, the J gene TRBJ2-3; 7 nucleotides line up with TRBD2. Germline CDR1 and CDR2: MDHEN and SYDVKM. The CDR3 has 14 amino acids. The J segment lost 1 base and the V segment lost 6 bases, leaving 4 bases of the junction unmatched.